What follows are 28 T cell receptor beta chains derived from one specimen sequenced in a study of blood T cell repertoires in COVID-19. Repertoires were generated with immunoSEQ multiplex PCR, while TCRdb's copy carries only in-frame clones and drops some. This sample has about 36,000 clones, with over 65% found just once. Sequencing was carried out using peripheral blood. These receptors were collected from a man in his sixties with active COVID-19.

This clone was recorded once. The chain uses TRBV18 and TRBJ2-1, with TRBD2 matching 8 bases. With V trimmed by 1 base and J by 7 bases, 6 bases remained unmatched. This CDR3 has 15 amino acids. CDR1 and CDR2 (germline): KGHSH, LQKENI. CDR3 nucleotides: TGTGCCAGCTCACCACTGGCGGGGGGACGTAATGAGCAGTTCTTC. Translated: CASSPLAGGRNEQFF.

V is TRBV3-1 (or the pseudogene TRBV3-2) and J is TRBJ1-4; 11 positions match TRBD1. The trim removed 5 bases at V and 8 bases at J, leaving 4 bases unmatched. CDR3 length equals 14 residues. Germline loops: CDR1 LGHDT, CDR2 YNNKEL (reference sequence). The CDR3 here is CASSTGQGGEKLFF. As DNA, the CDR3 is TGTGCCAGCAGCACGGGACAGGGGGGGGAAAAACTGTTTTTT.

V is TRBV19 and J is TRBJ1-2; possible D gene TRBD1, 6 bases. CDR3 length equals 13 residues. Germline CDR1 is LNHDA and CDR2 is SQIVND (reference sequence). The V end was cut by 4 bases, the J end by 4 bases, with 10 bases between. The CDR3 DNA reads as TGTGCCAGTAGTACCCGACAGGTCTATGGCTACACCTTC. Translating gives CASSTRQVYGYTF.

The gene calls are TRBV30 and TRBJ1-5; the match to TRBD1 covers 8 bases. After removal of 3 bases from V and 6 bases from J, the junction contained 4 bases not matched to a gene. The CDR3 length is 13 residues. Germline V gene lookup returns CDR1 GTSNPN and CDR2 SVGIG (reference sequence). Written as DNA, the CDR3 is TGTGCCTGGAGCGACAGGGGTACTCAGCCCCAGCATTTT. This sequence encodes CAWSDRGTQPQHF.

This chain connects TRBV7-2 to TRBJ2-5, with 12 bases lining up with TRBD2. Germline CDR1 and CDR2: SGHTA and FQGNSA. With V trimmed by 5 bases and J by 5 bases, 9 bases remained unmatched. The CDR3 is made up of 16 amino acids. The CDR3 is CASSLRLAGVGETQYF. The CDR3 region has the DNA TGTGCCAGCAGCCTCCGACTAGCGGGAGTAGGGGAGACCCAGTACTTC.

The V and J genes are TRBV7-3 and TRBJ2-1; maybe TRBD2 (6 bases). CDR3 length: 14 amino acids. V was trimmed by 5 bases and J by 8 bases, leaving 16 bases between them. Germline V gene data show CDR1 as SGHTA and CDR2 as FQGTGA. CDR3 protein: CASSPGPGGDEQFF. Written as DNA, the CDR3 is TGTGCCAGCAGCCCCGGGCCTGGAGGGGATGAGCAGTTCTTC.

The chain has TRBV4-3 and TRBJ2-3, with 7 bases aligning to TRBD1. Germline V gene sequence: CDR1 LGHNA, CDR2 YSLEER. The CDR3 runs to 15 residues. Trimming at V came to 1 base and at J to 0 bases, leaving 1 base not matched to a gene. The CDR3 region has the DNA TGCGCCAGCAGCCAAGCGGGACAGAGCACAGATACGCAGTATTTT. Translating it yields CASSQAGQSTDTQYF.

CDR3 sequence reads: CATSDLFQQFF. For the CDR3, the DNA is TGTGCCACCAGTGACCTATTTCAGCAGTTCTTC. The gene calls are TRBV24-1 and TRBJ2-1; no clear D gene. The CDR3 contains 11 residues. V shed 4 bases and J shed 11 bases, with 8 bases lying between them. Germline loops: CDR1 KGHDR, CDR2 SFDVKD.

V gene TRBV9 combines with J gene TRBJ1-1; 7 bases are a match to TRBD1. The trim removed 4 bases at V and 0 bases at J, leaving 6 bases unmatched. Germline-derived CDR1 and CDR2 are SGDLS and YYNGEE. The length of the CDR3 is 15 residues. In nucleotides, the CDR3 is TGTGCCAGCAGCTCCGGGGACAGTATGAACACTGAAGCTTTCTTT. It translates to CASSSGDSMNTEAFF.

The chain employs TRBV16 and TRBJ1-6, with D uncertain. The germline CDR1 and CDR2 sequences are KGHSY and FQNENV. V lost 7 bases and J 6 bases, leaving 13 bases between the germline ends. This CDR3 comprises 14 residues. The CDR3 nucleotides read TGTGCCAGCAAAAGCGGGAACAGTAATTCACCCCTCCACTTT. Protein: CASKSGNSNSPLHF.

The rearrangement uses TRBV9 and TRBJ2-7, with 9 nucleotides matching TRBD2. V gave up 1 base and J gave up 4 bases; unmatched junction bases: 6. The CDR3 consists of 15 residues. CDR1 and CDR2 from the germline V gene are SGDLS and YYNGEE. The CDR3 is CASSVQTSGLYEQYF. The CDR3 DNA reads TGTGCCAGCAGCGTACAGACTAGCGGTTTGTACGAGCAGTACTTC.

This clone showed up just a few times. CDR3 in DNA: TGCGCCAGCAGCCCGCAACTCGGGTGGGTTTACGAGCAGTACTTC. It specifies CASSPQLGWVYEQYF. The gene calls are TRBV4-1 and TRBJ2-7; D gene ambiguous. Germline CDR1 and CDR2: MGHRA and YSYEKL. Trimming shortened V by 4 bases and J by 4 bases, and 17 bases separated the two germline ends. The CDR3 length is 15 residues.

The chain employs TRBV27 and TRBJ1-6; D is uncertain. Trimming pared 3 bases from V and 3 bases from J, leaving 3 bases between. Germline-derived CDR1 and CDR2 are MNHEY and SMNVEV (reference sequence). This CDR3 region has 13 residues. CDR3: CASSLYYNSPLHF. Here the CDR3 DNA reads TGTGCCAGCAGTTTGTACTATAATTCACCCCTCCACTTT.

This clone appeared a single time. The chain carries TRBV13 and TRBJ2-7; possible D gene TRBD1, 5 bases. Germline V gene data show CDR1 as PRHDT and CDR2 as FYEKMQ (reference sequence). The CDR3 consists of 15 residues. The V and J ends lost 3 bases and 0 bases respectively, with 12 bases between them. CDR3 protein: CASSLRQSSSYEQYF. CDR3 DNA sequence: TGTGCCAGCAGCTTGAGACAGTCTAGCTCCTACGAGCAGTACTTC. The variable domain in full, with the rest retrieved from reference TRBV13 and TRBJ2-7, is AAGVIQSPRHLIKEKRETATLKCYPIPRHDTVYWYQQGPGQDPQFLISFYEKMQSDKGSIPDRFSAQQFSDYHSELNMSSLELGDSALYFCASSLRQSSSYEQYFGPGTRLTVT.

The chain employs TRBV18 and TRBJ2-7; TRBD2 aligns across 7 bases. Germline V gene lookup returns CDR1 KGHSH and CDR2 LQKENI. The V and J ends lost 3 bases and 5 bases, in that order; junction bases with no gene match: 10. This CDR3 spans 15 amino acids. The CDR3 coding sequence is TGTGCCAGCTCACCTTCTAGGACTAGTGTCGACGAGCAGTACTTC. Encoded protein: CASSPSRTSVDEQYF.

CDR3 residues: CATNSHSGNTIYF. CDR3 DNA sequence: TGTGCCACCAACTCCCACTCTGGAAACACCATATATTTT. The V call is TRBV6-5, the J call TRBJ1-3; D not resolved. CDR3 length: 13 amino acids. Trimming left V 10 bases short and J 0 bases short, with 10 bases between. Germline V gives CDR1 MNHEY, CDR2 SVGAGI.

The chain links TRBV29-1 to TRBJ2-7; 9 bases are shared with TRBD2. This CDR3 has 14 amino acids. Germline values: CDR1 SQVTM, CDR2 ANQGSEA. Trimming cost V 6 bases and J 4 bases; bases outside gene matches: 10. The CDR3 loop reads CSVQSGLAWYEQYF. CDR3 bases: TGCAGCGTCCAATCGGGACTAGCTTGGTACGAGCAGTACTTC.

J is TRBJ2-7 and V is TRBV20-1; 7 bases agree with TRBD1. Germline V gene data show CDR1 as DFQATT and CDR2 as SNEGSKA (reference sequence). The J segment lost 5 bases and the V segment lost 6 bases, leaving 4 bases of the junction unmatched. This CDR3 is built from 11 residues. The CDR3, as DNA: TGCAGTGCCGGACAGGCCGACGAGCAGTACTTC. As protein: CSAGQADEQYF.

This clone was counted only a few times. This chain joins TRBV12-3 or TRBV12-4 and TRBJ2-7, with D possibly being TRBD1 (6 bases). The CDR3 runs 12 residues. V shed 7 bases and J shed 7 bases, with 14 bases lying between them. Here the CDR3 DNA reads TGTGCCAGCAATACAGGGCGAGGGGAGCAGTACTTC. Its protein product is CASNTGRGEQYF.

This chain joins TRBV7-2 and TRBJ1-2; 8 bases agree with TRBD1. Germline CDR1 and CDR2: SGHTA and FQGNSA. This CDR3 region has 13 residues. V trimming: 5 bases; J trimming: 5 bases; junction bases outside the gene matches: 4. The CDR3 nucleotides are TGTGCCAGCAGCCCTGGACAGGGTTATGGCTACACCTTC. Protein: CASSPGQGYGYTF.

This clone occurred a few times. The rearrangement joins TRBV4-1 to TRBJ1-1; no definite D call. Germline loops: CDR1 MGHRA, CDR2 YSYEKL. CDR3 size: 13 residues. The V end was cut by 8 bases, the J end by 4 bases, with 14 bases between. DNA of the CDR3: TGCGCCAGCCTAGTTCCGGGTAGCACTGAAGCTTTCTTT. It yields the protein CASLVPGSTEAFF.

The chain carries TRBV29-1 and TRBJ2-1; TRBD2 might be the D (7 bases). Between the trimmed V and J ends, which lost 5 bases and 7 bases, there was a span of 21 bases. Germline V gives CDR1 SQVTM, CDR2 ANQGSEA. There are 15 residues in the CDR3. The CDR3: CSVSKGGGMNNEQFF. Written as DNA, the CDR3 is TGCAGCGTTTCCAAGGGGGGGGGCATGAATAATGAGCAGTTCTTC.

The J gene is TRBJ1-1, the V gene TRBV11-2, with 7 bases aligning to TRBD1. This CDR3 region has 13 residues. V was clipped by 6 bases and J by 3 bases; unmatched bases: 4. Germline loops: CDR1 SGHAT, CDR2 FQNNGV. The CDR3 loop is CASRTGADTEAFF. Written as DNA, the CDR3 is TGTGCCAGCAGAACAGGGGCTGACACTGAAGCTTTCTTT.

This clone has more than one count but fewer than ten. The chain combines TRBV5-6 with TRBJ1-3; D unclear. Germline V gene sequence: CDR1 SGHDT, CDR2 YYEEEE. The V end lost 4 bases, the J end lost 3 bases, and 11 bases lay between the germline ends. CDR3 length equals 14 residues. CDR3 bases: TGTGCCAGCAGCCTTCGGGGAGTTGGAAACACCATATATTTT. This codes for CASSLRGVGNTIYF.

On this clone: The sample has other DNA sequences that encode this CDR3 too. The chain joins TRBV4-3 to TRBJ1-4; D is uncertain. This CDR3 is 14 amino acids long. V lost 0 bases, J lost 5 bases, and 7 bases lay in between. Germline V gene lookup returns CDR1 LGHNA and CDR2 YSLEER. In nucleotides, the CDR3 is TGCGCCAGCAGCCAAGAGACCGGGAATGAAAAACTGTTTTTT. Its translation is CASSQETGNEKLFF.

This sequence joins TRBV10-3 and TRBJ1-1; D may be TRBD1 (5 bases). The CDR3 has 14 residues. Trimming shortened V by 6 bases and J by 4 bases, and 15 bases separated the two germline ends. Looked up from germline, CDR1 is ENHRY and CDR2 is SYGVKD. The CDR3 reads CAISLPGGGTEAFF. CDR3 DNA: TGTGCCATCAGCCTCCCCGGGGGGGGCACTGAAGCTTTCTTT.

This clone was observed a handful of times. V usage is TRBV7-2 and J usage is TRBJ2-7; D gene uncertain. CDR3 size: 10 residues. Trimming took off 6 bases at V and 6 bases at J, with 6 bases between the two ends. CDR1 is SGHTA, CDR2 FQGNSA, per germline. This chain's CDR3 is CASSQVEQYF. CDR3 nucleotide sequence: TGTGCCAGCAGTCAGGTCGAGCAGTACTTC.

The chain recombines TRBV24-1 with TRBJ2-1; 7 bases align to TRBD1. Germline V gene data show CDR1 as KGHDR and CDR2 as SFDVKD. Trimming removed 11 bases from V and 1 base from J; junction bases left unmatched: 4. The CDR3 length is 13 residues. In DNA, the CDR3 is TGTGCCATACAGGGGTTGTCCTACAATGAGCAGTTCTTC. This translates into CAIQGLSYNEQFF.